This T cell receptor (beta chain) originates from a study of OX40 agonist ivuxolimab in advanced cancers. Germline lookup yields CDR1 SGHNT and CDR2 YYREEE (reference sequence). The length of the CDR3 is 17 residues. Trimming at V came to 4 bases and at J to 6 bases, leaving 13 bases not matched to a gene. Remarks on this clone: The antigen is not known.

Study-level results: Both blood CD4+ and CD8+ T cells showed clonal growth by week 6 at 0.1 to 3.0 mg/kg.

Anyone with autoimmune disease history or systemic immunosuppression was excluded. The sampling schedule covered blood at baseline, cycle 4 day 1, and cycle 7 day 1. Clones were sequenced by immunoSEQ multiplex PCR, and TCRdb holds only the in-frame ones, with some missing. The sample shows about 47,000 clones, around 84% of them seen only once. This sample comprised CD4+ or CD8+ T cells sorted from blood, obtained in a trial of the OX40 agonist ivuxolimab. V gene TRBV5-4 combines with J gene TRBJ2-3; 11 bases fit TRBD2. This sequence originates from an adult with an advanced solid tumor such as melanoma, head and neck, liver or kidney cancer. In DNA form, the CDR3 reads TGTGCCAGCAGCGTTGGGAACCTAGCGGGGGGAAGGGATACGCAGTATTTT. Amino acids: CASSVGNLAGGRDTQYF.